Here is one T cell receptor beta chain with its context. Its specificity is unknown. TCRdb fed the reads into MiXCR, producing one record per CDR3 protein. The profile shows fewer than 300,000 distinct CDR3 sequences, over 20% of them singletons. This entry belongs to a study of T cell repertoires in cytomegalovirus infection. Looking at the study overall: It can be stated that public TCR beta signatures indicated CMV infection as well as a matching HLA type. Study-wide results and limits: It was HLA-C-restricted CMV-specific TCR beta clonotypes that dominated the response ex vivo. People with CMV and the relevant HLA were identified by cumulative public TCR beta family frequency.

The CDR3 is made up of 13 amino acids. Trimming left V 6 bases short and J 5 bases short, with 13 bases between. Germline-derived CDR1 and CDR2 are MDHEN and SYDVKM. The specimen was PBMCs. This sequence originates from a human donor in good health (CMV status not recorded). Some clones in this sample may be carry-over from other donors' samples. The chain is built from TRBV28 and TRBJ2-5; D uncertain. The CDR3 DNA follows: TGTGCCAGCAGGACACGGGCGGCGGAGACCCAGTACTTC. Protein product: CASRTRAAETQYF.